The entry that follows covers one TCR beta chain sequence. As yet, its antigen is unknown. This specimen belongs to a study of cytomegalovirus exposure and HLA in healthy donors. Study-level background: Unique TCR beta sequences numbering approximately 120 million came from about 179 million T cells in an earlier analysis. Genotyping showed roughly 83% of almost 400 donors falling in the Caucasian-associated ancestry cluster. Study conclusions and caveats: Across all donors, roughly uniform sequencing depth was an assumption of the presence/absence analyses.

The primer mix had 60 Vbeta and 13 Jbeta primers. This table comes from immunoSEQ multiplex PCR, and its TCRdb copy is limited to in-frame clones, with some not included. The sample lists under 200,000 clones, over 70% occurring once. V was pared by 6 bases and J by 7 bases, with 6 bases of the junction left unmatched. This CDR3 contains 13 residues. Germline V gene sequence: CDR1 SQVTM, CDR2 ANQGSEA. The sequence was obtained from a woman in her 50s in good health and CMV-seronegative. The V and J genes are TRBV29-1 and TRBJ2-2; 9 bases line up with TRBD2. The specimen was PBMCs. CDR3 bases: TGCAGCGTCTTTAGCGGGAGTAGCGGGGAGCTGTTTTTT. This gives the protein CSVFSGSSGELFF.